This T cell receptor beta chain appears in the sequencing data of a study of blood T cell repertoires in COVID-19. About the study: Samples came from the United States, Italy and Spain, spanning acute and convalescent COVID-19. Sources were T cells, B-cell-depleted T cells, or PBMCs; the material itself was cDNA or gDNA.

Trimming took off 3 bases at V and 1 base at J, with 8 bases between the two ends. The CDR3 spans 14 residues. Germline-derived CDR1 and CDR2 are SGHAT and FQNNGV. Per the study methods: Estimation of nucleated cell counts was performed using reference gene primer amplification. Sequenced by immunoSEQ multiplex PCR; TCRdb stores in-frame clones only, minus some. V and J calls and clone size come straight from that table; D and trimming were deduced from the DNA. The table lists more than 95,000 clones, approximately 79% of them singletons. Input material: peripheral blood. This sequence joins TRBV11-2 and TRBJ2-3; the D gene is possibly TRBD2 (6 bases). The sequence came from a man aged 50-60 years with acute or convalescent COVID-19. In DNA, the CDR3 is TGTGCCAGCAGCTTGGGACTTGGCACAGATACGCAGTATTTT. Its protein product is CASSLGLGTDTQYF.